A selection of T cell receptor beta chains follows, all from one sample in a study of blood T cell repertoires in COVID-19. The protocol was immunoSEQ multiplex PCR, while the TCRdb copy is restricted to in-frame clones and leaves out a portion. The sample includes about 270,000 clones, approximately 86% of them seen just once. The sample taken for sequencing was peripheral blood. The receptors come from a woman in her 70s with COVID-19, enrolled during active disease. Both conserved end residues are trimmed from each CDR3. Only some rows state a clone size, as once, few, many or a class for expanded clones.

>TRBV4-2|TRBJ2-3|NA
ASSQVPLADSTDTQY
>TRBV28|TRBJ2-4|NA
ASNLEGRSDIQY
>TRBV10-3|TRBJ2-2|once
AISETGNTGELF
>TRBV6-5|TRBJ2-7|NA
ASSQGQYEQY
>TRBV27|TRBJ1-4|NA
ASSLFPDRVGGEKLF
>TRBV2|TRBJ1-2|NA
ASSERGIRTGAYGYT
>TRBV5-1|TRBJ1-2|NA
ASSLAGRGGYT
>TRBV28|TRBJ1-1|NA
ASIVRRGQGNTEAF
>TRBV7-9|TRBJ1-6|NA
ASSLGGQGRSPLH
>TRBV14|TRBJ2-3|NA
ASSHPPSTGGSTDTQY
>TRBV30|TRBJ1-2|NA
AWRLSGSYGYT
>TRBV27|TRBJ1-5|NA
ASSGTGGQPQH
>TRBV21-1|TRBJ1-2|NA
ASSIDRGDYGYT
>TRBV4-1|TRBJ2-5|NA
ASSQAGRETQY
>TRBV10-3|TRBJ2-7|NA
AISESSAGGPGEQY
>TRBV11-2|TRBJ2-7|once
ASSLGQGAGEQY
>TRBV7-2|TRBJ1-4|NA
ASSARDTEKLF
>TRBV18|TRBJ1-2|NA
ASSPSSPGTVYGYT
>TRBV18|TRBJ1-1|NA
ASSLERGEAF
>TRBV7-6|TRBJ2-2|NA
ASRSGQGEAGELF
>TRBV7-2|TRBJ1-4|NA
ASSLAGPNEKLF
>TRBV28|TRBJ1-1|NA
ASIGQGEVTEAF
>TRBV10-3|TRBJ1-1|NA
AISATGGLNTEAF
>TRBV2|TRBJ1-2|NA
ASSDQQGPDYGYT
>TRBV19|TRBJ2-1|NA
ASSMGSGGASEQF
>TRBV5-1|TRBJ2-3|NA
ASNRDLAGADTQY